A single sample gave rise to the 27 T cell receptor beta chains below, sequenced in a study of radiotherapy plus CTLA-4 blockade in lung cancer (dated by TCRdb to the late 2010s). Receptors were amplified or captured by the immunoSEQ multiplex PCR assay. The table comes from immuneACCESS by way of TCRdb, which keeps in-frame sequences with V and J called. Part of the clones is missing from these tables; in studies checked, under half for an unresolved V gene and the rest for unknown reasons. The sample data list 120,000 or so clones, and approximately 90% of these were observed just once. In total, the top ten clones hold approximately 7% of the sample. The material was peripheral blood, obtained from a patient treated with radiotherapy plus ipilimumab. Every receptor here comes from a human donor with non-small cell lung cancer that progressed on radiotherapy plus ipilimumab.

The chain has TRBV2 and TRBJ1-1; D gene unclear. The CDR3 totals 14 residues. V lost 0 bases to trimming and J lost 1 base, with 6 bases between them. Germline V gives CDR1 SNHLY, CDR2 FYNNEI. CDR3: CASSEAWQNTEAFF. The CDR3 DNA sequence: TGTGCCAGCAGTGAAGCGTGGCAGAACACTGAAGCTTTCTTT. The whole variable domain, filled in from reference TRBV2 and TRBJ1-1, reads EPEVTQTPSHQVTQMGQEVILRCVPISNHLYFYWYRQILGQKVEFLVSFYNNEISEKSEIFDDQFSVERPDGSNFTLKIRSTKLEDSAMYFCASSEAWQNTEAFFGQGTRLTVV.

The rearrangement links TRBV18 to TRBJ1-5; D is unresolved. Trimming pared 4 bases from V and 0 bases from J, leaving 7 bases between. Germline values: CDR1 KGHSH, CDR2 LQKENI. This CDR3 comprises 14 residues. CDR3 sequence: CASSRWGSNQPQHF. Written as DNA, the CDR3 is TGTGCCAGCTCACGGTGGGGTAGCAATCAGCCCCAGCATTTT. Complete variable domain (other parts from reference TRBV18 and TRBJ1-5): NAGVMQNPRHLVRRRGQEARLRCSPMKGHSHVYWYRQLPEEGLKFMVYLQKENIIDESGMPKERFSAEFPKEGPSILRIQQVVRGDSAAYFCASSRWGSNQPQHFGDGTRLSIL.

The chain combines TRBV11-3 with TRBJ2-5; D remains unclear. The length of the CDR3 is 14 residues. V was shortened by 6 bases and J by 2 bases, with 13 bases between the two germline ends. Germline assignment: CDR1 SGHNT and CDR2 YENEEA. CDR3 in amino acids: CASRSRASQETQYF. The DNA of the CDR3 is TGTGCCAGCAGGTCTAGGGCGTCTCAAGAGACCCAGTACTTC.

The chain combines TRBV4-1 with TRBJ2-7, with D unclear. Deletions cut 0 bases from V and 3 bases from J, with 15 bases between. There are 16 residues in the CDR3. Germline V lookup: CDR1 MGHRA, CDR2 YSYEKL. The chain's CDR3 is CASSQDLSHGFYEQYF. CDR3 nucleotide sequence: TGCGCCAGCAGCCAAGATTTGTCACACGGTTTCTACGAGCAGTACTTC.

The rearrangement uses TRBV19 and TRBJ1-2; no firm D call. The CDR3 spans 13 residues. Deletions cut 6 bases from V and 3 bases from J, with 11 bases between. The germline CDR1 and CDR2 sequences are LNHDA and SQIVND (reference sequence). As DNA, the CDR3 is TGTGCCAGTAGGGACGGTCTACACTATGGCTACACCTTC. Its translation: CASRDGLHYGYTF.

The count of this clone is one. The chain uses TRBV5-1 and TRBJ1-1; 7 bases agree with TRBD1. The germline V gene has CDR1 SGHRS and CDR2 YFSETQ. The V segment lost 7 bases and the J segment 0 bases; nucleotides outside the gene matches: 9. The CDR3 is 15 amino acids. The CDR3 here is CASGPTGFMNTEAFF. The CDR3 DNA follows: TGCGCCAGCGGCCCGACAGGGTTCATGAACACTGAAGCTTTCTTT.

J is TRBJ1-2 and V is TRBV4-2; no firm D call. The germline V and J ends were trimmed by 0 bases and 8 bases, with 7 bases remaining between them. In germline, CDR1 is LGHNA, CDR2 YNFKEQ. The CDR3 runs 12 residues. CDR3: CASSQDGVGYTF. The CDR3 region has the DNA TGTGCCAGCAGCCAAGATGGGGTAGGCTACACCTTC.

The chain is built from TRBV5-6 and TRBJ2-2; 11 bases are a match to TRBD2. Germline values: CDR1 SGHDT, CDR2 YYEEEE. The CDR3 loop spans 17 amino acids. J lost 3 bases, V lost 4 bases, and 8 bases had no gene match. As DNA, the CDR3 is TGTGCCAGCAGCCCCTGGCTAGCGGGAGGATACACCGGGGAGCTGTTTTTT. Encoded protein: CASSPWLAGGYTGELFF. The full variable domain, rest sourced from reference TRBV5-6 and TRBJ2-2, is DAGVTQSPTHLIKTRGQQVTLRCSPKSGHDTVSWYQQALGQGPQFIFQYYEEEERQRGNFPDRFSGHQFPNYSSELNVNALLLGDSALYLCASSPWLAGGYTGELFFGEGSRLTVL.

The chain recombines TRBV11-3 with TRBJ2-2, with 7 bases that match TRBD1. This CDR3 contains 15 residues. Per the germline V gene, CDR1 is SGHNT and CDR2 is YENEEA. V dropped 6 bases and J dropped 5; count of bases not matched to a gene: 9. CDR3 sequence (DNA): TGTGCCAGCAGGGACCTGGCAGGGGGAACCGGGGAGCTGTTTTTT. Its translation: CASRDLAGGTGELFF.

The rearrangement joins TRBV5-1 to TRBJ2-7; D perhaps matches TRBD2 (5 bases). Germline V gives CDR1 SGHRS, CDR2 YFSETQ. The CDR3 sequence is 17 residues long. Trimming left V 5 bases short and J 1 base short, with 22 bases between. Here the CDR3 reads CASSLRPLEGMSYEQYF. The CDR3 region has the DNA TGCGCCAGCAGTCTCCGGCCACTAGAGGGTATGTCCTACGAGCAGTACTTC.

The J gene is TRBJ2-3, the V gene TRBV5-1; 8 nucleotides line up with TRBD2. J lost 5 bases, V lost 3 bases, and 11 bases had no gene match. The CDR3 covers 16 residues. Germline V gene sequence: CDR1 SGHRS, CDR2 YFSETQ. CDR3 sequence: CASSWALAGGGDTQYF. CDR3 in DNA: TGCGCCAGCAGCTGGGCACTCGCGGGAGGAGGAGATACGCAGTATTTT.

The rearrangement uses TRBV11-2 and TRBJ2-1; 9 positions agree with TRBD2. Germline V CDR1 and CDR2: SGHAT, FQNNGV. The J segment lost 4 bases and the V segment lost 1 base, leaving 8 bases of the junction unmatched. The CDR3 loop spans 17 amino acids. CDR3 in DNA: TGTGCCAGCAGCTTAGGAAGGCTAGCGGGATCGTACAATGAGCAGTTCTTC. Translating it yields CASSLGRLAGSYNEQFF.

In regard to this clone: Other DNA sequences in this sample translate to the same CDR3. This chain joins TRBV5-1 and TRBJ2-6; no clear D gene. The germline gives CDR1 SGHRS, CDR2 YFSETQ. Between the trimmed V and J ends, which lost 4 bases and 4 bases, there was a span of 18 bases. The CDR3 runs 17 residues. CDR3 DNA sequence: TGCGCCAGCAGCCGCACCCCTCAGGCTGACGGGGCCAACGTCCTGACTTTC. This codes for CASSRTPQADGANVLTF.

V gene TRBV11-3 combines with J gene TRBJ2-2, with TRBD2 identical over 7 bases. Unmatched junction bases numbered 11, after V lost 5 bases and J lost 5 bases. CDR3 length: 16 residues. CDR1 is SGHNT, CDR2 YENEEA, per germline. The CDR3 DNA reads as TGTGCCAGCAGCACCACGGGAGCGGGAATGACCGGGGAGCTGTTTTTT. Its translation: CASSTTGAGMTGELFF.

The gene calls are TRBV27 and TRBJ2-7, with 13 bases fitting TRBD2. There are 16 residues in the CDR3. The ends lost 5 bases at V and 5 bases at J; junction bases unmatched: 9. Germline V CDR1 and CDR2: MNHEY, SMNVEV (reference sequence). In nucleotides, the CDR3 is TGTGCCAGCAGTCACAACTCCGGGACTAGCGGGAACGAGCAGTACTTC. Amino acids: CASSHNSGTSGNEQYF.

The chain couples TRBV9 to TRBJ2-2; 8 bases are a match to TRBD2. This CDR3 is built from 15 residues. With V trimmed by 0 bases and J by 5 bases, 3 bases remained unmatched. Germline CDR1 SGDLS, CDR2 YYNGEE. In nucleotides, the CDR3 is TGTGCCAGCAGCGTAGCCAGCGGGAGTACCGGGGAGCTGTTTTTT. Protein product: CASSVASGSTGELFF.

The sample holds one count of this clone. The V call is TRBV5-1, the J call TRBJ2-3; D may be TRBD1 (5 bases). Trimming left V 6 bases short and J 3 bases short, with 17 bases between. This CDR3 comprises 15 residues. The V gene's germline CDR1 is SGHRS and CDR2 YFSETQ. DNA of the CDR3: TGCGCCAGCACCTTCCTCTCAGGGCCGACAGATACGCAGTATTTT. Its translation: CASTFLSGPTDTQYF.

V usage is TRBV6-5 and J usage is TRBJ2-2, with TRBD2 matching over 10 bases. Looked up from germline, CDR1 is MNHEY and CDR2 is SVGAGI. The V gene end was trimmed by 9 bases and the J gene end by 0 bases; junction bases not matched to a gene: 1. The CDR3 extends over 14 amino acids. Written as DNA, the CDR3 is TGTGCCAGTGGACTAGCGGCGAACACCGGGGAGCTGTTTTTT. This encodes CASGLAANTGELFF.

This clone was counted a single time. This rearrangement joins TRBV2 to TRBJ1-1, with TRBD1 matching over 9 bases. Germline V gives CDR1 SNHLY, CDR2 FYNNEI. This CDR3 spans 14 amino acids. V shed 3 bases and J 4 bases; nucleotides not matched to a gene: 3. CDR3 bases: TGTGCCAGCAGTGAGCGGACAGGGGTCACTGAAGCTTTCTTT. It codes for CASSERTGVTEAFF.

CDR3 amino acids: CASSERGRYTGELFF. The DNA for the CDR3 is TGTGCCAGCAGTGAAAGGGGGCGGTACACCGGGGAGCTGTTTTTT. The chain employs TRBV2 and TRBJ2-2; TRBD1 matches at 7 bases. The CDR3 is made up of 15 amino acids. Germline V CDR1 and CDR2: SNHLY, FYNNEI. The junction had 3 bases not matched to a gene; V was cut back by 2 bases and J by 3 bases.

The V and J genes are TRBV7-3 and TRBJ2-5; 10 bases align to TRBD2. Looked up from germline, CDR1 is SGHTA and CDR2 is FQGTGA. There are 16 residues in the CDR3. J lost 5 bases, V lost 3 bases, and 9 bases had no gene match. CDR3 amino acids: CASSFGVAGGGETQYF. The CDR3 bases are TGTGCCAGCAGCTTCGGGGTAGCGGGAGGCGGGGAGACCCAGTACTTC.

This sequence joins TRBV6-6 and TRBJ1-2; weak D call: TRBD1 (5 bases). Trimming took off 2 bases at V and 6 bases at J, with 16 bases between the two ends. Germline CDR1 is MNHNY and CDR2 is SVGAGI (reference sequence). CDR3 length equals 15 residues. CDR3 in amino acids: CASSYLLRGGDGYTF. The CDR3 region has the DNA TGTGCCAGCAGTTACCTTTTAAGGGGTGGGGATGGCTACACCTTC.

The chain recombines TRBV27 with TRBJ2-3, with 7 bases aligning to TRBD2. Trimming at V came to 4 bases and at J to 2 bases, leaving 3 bases not matched to a gene. Germline V gene data show CDR1 as MNHEY and CDR2 as SMNVEV (reference sequence). The CDR3 spans 14 residues. Here the CDR3 reads CASSSAGPTDTQYF. The CDR3 DNA reads TGTGCCAGCAGTTCAGCGGGGCCCACAGATACGCAGTATTTT.

The chain joins TRBV5-4 to TRBJ2-2; D gene ambiguous. The germline V and J ends were trimmed by 5 bases and 6 bases, with 8 bases remaining between them. The CDR3 is made up of 12 amino acids. Germline CDR1 reads SGHNT; CDR2 reads YYREEE (reference sequence). CDR3 sequence reads: CASRNPPGELFF. The CDR3 DNA is TGTGCCAGCAGGAACCCCCCCGGGGAGCTGTTTTTT.

The V gene is TRBV4-2, the J gene TRBJ1-4; weak D call: TRBD1 (5 bases). The germline V gene has CDR1 LGHNA and CDR2 YNFKEQ. V dropped 2 bases and J dropped 8 bases, with 15 bases sitting between them. The CDR3 spans 15 residues. The CDR3 DNA follows: TGTGCCAGCAGCCAACCGGGGGTAACGAGAGAAAAACTGTTTTTT. It specifies CASSQPGVTREKLFF.

V gene TRBV2 combines with J gene TRBJ2-3; D is undetermined. The CDR3 totals 14 residues. Germline loops: CDR1 SNHLY, CDR2 FYNNEI. The germline V and J ends were trimmed by 7 bases and 5 bases, with 16 bases remaining between them. DNA of the CDR3: TGTGCCAGCATACTCAAGATTATGGGAGATACGCAGTATTTT. Protein product: CASILKIMGDTQYF.

CDR3 region: CASSIGTGGEYF. The CDR3 DNA sequence: TGTGCCAGCAGTATCGGGACAGGGGGCGAGTATTTT. The V gene is TRBV2, the J gene TRBJ2-3; 12 bases are shared with TRBD1. CDR1 SNHLY and CDR2 FYNNEI come from the germline V gene. J lost 13 bases, V lost 5 bases, and 4 bases had no gene match. This CDR3 contains 12 residues.